Each of the 8 T cell receptor beta chains below was sequenced from the same sample in a study of spatial heterogeneity in lung cancer. MiXCR, applied by TCRdb to the 5' RACE reads, yields one record per CDR3 protein. The data hold 40,000 to 50,000 distinct CDR3 sequences, with 7.5% to 8% observed a single time. The time point is: sample taken at primary tumor resection. Whole RNA obtained from tumor, nontumor lung or frozen PBMC underwent sequencing without sorting. The source was PBMCs, collected at surgery. These receptors came from a female donor with early-stage non-small cell lung cancer.

This clonotype occurred many times. The J gene is TRBJ1-6, the V gene TRBV20-1; D not certain. This CDR3 is 16 amino acids long. Trimming cost V 3 bases and J 0 bases, with 12 bases left between them. The germline gives CDR1 DFQATT, CDR2 SNEGSKA (reference sequence). The CDR3 region has the DNA TGCAGTGCTAGGGGCGACGGTAGCTCCTATAATTCACCCCTCCACTTT. This translates into CSARGDGSSYNSPLHF.

In this sample, this clonotype turned up a few times. The rearrangement links TRBV5-1 to TRBJ2-1, with D unclear. The length of the CDR3 is 13 residues. Germline-derived CDR1 and CDR2 are SGHRS and YFSETQ. V lost 5 bases and J 7 bases, leaving 13 bases between the germline ends. The CDR3 region has the DNA TGCGCCAGCAGGACCTCGCTTATGAATGAGCAGTTCTTC. Its translation: CASRTSLMNEQFF.

This clonotype has only a few counts. The V call is TRBV7-8, the J call TRBJ2-1; the D gene is possibly TRBD2 (7 bases). Germline assignment: CDR1 SGHVS and CDR2 FQNEAQ. Trimming left V 3 bases short and J 0 bases short, with 12 bases between. The length of the CDR3 is 16 residues. CDR3 sequence reads: CASSLARGPSYNEQFF. CDR3 in DNA: TGTGCCAGCAGCTTGGCGCGGGGGCCCTCCTACAATGAGCAGTTCTTC.

Many counts were recorded for this clonotype. The chain joins TRBV4-2 to TRBJ2-7, with a possible D match to TRBD2 (7 bases). The germline V and J ends were trimmed by 3 bases and 4 bases, with 16 bases remaining between them. The germline V gene encodes CDR1 LGHNA and CDR2 YNFKEQ. CDR3 length: 15 amino acids. Here the CDR3 reads CASSHLRGAEYEQYF. The CDR3 DNA is TGTGCCAGCAGCCACCTCCGGGGGGCTGAGTACGAGCAGTACTTC.

This clonotype was seen only a few times. The chain links TRBV6-5 to TRBJ2-5; D call uncertain. CDR3 length: 16 residues. Trimming stripped 5 bases from V and 2 bases from J, with 18 bases between. The V gene's germline CDR1 is MNHEY and CDR2 SVGAGI. The CDR3 here is CASSPTWRRVQETQYF. The DNA of the CDR3 is TGTGCCAGCAGTCCTACTTGGCGAAGGGTTCAAGAGACCCAGTACTTC.

The chain joins TRBV7-2 to TRBJ2-3, with 9 bases identical to TRBD1. This CDR3 region has 13 residues. Germline loops: CDR1 SGHTA, CDR2 FQGNSA. V shed 7 bases, J shed 8 bases, and the junction held 7 bases outside the gene matches. The CDR3 nucleotides are TGTGCCAGCACCTCGGACAGGGGCTTTACGCAGTATTTT. Its protein is CASTSDRGFTQYF. Filled out from reference TRBV7-2 and TRBJ2-3, the complete variable domain reads GAGVSQSPSNKVTEKGKDVELRCDPISGHTALYWYRQSLGQGLEFLIYFQGNSAPDKSGLPSDRFSAERTGGSVSTLTIQRTQQEDSAVYLCASTSDRGFTQYFGPGTRLTVL.

This rearrangement joins TRBV7-8 to TRBJ1-1; no reliable D call. V dropped 1 base and J dropped 6 bases, with 12 bases sitting between them. Germline assignment: CDR1 SGHVS and CDR2 FQNEAQ. This CDR3 region has 14 residues. The CDR3 bases are TGTGCCAGCAGCTTAGGTTCAAGGAGAGCTGAAGCTTTCTTT. Its protein is CASSLGSRRAEAFF.

This clonotype was detected a few times. V is TRBV20-1 and J is TRBJ2-3; D perhaps matches TRBD2 (6 bases). Trimming took off 6 bases at V and 1 base at J, with 11 bases between the two ends. Germline V gene lookup returns CDR1 DFQATT and CDR2 SNEGSKA (reference sequence). The CDR3 totals 13 residues. This CDR3 reads CSARDSGTDTQYF. The DNA of the CDR3 is TGCAGTGCCAGGGACTCAGGCACAGATACGCAGTATTTT.